This T cell receptor beta chain was identified in a study of early T cells in non-severe SARS-CoV-2 infection. Across the study: Whole-blood bulk RNA, unsorted, was sequenced, and chains were unpaired.

This clonotype has more than one count but fewer than ten. Antigen: not known. Tagging with unique molecular identifiers was applied to individual cDNA molecules. TCRdb reprocessed the 5' RACE reads with MiXCR, giving one entry per CDR3 protein. Found here are about 60,000 distinct CDR3 sequences, about 10% of them singletons; the top ten hold about 2.8%. The CDR3 has 14 amino acids. V was clipped by 1 base and J by 9 bases, with 16 bases between them. CDR1 is SGHVS and CDR2 is FQNEAQ in the germline V gene. Regarding the study as a whole: The VDJdb matching leaned toward anti-spike CD8 responses and overlooked private and CD4 specificities.

The sequencing here drew on whole blood, taken at baseline. The chain couples TRBV7-8 to TRBJ2-7; D remains ambiguous. The sequence was obtained from an adult who was a healthcare worker with PCR-confirmed SARS-CoV-2 infection or an uninfected control (not recorded which). The CDR3 region is CASSLGGDLGGQYF. The CDR3 region has the DNA TGTGCCAGCAGCTTAGGCGGAGACCTTGGCGGGCAGTACTTC.